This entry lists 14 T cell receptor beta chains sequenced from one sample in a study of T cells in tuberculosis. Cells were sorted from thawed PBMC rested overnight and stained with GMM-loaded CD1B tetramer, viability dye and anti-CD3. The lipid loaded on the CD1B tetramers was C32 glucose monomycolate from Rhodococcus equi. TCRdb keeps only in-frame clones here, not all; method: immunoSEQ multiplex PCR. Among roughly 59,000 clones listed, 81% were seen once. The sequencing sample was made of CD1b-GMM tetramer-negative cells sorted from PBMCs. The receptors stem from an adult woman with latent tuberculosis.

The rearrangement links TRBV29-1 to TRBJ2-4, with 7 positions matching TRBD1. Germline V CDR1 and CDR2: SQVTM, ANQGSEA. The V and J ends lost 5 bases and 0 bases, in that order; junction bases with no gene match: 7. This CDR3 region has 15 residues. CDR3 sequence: CSVSQTGSAKNIQYF. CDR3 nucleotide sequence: TGCAGCGTTTCGCAGACAGGGTCAGCCAAAAACATTCAGTACTTC.

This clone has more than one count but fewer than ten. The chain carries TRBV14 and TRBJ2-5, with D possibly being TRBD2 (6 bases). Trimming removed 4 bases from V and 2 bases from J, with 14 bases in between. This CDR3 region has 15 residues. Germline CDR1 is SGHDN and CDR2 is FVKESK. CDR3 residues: CASSPRVGGQETQYF. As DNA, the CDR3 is TGTGCCAGCAGCCCCCGGGTGGGGGGACAAGAGACCCAGTACTTC.

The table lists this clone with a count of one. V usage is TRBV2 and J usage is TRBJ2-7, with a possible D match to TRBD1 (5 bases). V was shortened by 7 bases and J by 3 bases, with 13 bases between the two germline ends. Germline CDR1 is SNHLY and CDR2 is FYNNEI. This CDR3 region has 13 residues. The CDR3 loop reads CASTQDKSYEQYF. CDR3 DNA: TGTGCCAGCACTCAGGACAAGAGCTACGAGCAGTACTTC.

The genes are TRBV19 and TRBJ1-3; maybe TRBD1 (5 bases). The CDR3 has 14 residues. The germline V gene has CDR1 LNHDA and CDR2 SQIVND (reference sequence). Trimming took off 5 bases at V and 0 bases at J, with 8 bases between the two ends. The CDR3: CASSSRDSGNTIYF. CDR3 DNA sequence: TGTGCCAGTAGTTCCAGGGACTCTGGAAACACCATATATTTT.

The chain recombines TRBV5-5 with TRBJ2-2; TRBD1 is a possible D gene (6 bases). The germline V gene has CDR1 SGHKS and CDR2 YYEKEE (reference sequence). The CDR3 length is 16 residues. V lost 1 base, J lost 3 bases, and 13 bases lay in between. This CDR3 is CASSLKSGHDTGELFF. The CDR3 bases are TGTGCCAGCAGCTTGAAATCGGGACACGACACCGGGGAGCTGTTTTTT. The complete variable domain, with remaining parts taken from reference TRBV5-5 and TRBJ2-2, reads DAGVTQSPTHLIKTRGQQVTLRCSPISGHKSVSWYQQVLGQGPQFIFQYYEKEERGRGNFPDRFSARQFPNYSSELNVNALLLGDSALYLCASSLKSGHDTGELFFGEGSRLTVL.

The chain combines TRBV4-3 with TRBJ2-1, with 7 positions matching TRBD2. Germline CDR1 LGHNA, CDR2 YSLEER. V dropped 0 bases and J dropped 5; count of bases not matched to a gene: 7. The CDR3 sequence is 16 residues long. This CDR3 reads CASSQEGLGGHNEQFF. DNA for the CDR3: TGCGCCAGCAGCCAAGAAGGACTAGGCGGTCACAATGAGCAGTTCTTC.

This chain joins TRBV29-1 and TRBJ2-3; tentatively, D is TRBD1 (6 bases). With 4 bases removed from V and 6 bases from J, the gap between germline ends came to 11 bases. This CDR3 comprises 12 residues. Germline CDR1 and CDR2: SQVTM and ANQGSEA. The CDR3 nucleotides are TGCAGCGTTGTCGCAGGGGCCGATACGCAGTATTTT. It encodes CSVVAGADTQYF.

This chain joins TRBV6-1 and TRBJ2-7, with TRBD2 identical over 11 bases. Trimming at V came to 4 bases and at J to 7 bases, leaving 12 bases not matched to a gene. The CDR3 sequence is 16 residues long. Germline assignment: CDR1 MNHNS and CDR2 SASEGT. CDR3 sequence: CASSVLAGGRMREQYF. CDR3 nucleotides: TGTGCCAGCAGTGTCCTAGCGGGAGGCCGTATGAGGGAGCAGTACTTC.

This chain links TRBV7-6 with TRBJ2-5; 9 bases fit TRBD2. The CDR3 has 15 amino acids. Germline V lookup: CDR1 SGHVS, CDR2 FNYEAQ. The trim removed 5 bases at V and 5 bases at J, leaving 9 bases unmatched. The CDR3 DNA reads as TGTGCCAGCAGCAATAGCGGGGGCCCATGGGAGACCCAGTACTTC. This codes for CASSNSGGPWETQYF.

In DNA form, the CDR3 reads TGTGCCAGCAGCCCGGGACAGGGAGGGGTCAACAGCCCGTATTTT. Translating it yields CASSPGQGGVNSPYF. This chain connects TRBV6-1 to TRBJ2-3, with 9 bases identical to TRBD1. The junction had 18 bases not matched to a gene; V was cut back by 6 bases and J by 14 bases. Germline V lookup: CDR1 MNHNS, CDR2 SASEGT. The CDR3 consists of 15 residues.

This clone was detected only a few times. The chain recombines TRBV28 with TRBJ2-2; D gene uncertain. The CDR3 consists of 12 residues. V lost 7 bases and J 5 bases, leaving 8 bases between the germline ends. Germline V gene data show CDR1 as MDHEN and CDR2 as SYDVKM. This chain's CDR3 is CASTFETGELFF. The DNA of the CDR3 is TGTGCCAGCACCTTTGAGACCGGGGAGCTGTTTTTT.

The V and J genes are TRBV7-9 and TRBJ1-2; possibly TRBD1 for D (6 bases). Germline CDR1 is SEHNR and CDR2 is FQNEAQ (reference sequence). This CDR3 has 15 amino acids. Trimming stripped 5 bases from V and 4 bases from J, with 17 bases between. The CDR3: CASSPTEQGSYGYTF. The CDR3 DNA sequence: TGTGCCAGCAGCCCGACGGAACAGGGTTCCTATGGCTACACCTTC.

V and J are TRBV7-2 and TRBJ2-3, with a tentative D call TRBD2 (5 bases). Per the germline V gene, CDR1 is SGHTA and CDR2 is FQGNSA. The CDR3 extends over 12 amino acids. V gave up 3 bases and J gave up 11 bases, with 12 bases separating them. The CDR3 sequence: CASSFRGEGQYF. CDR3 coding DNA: TGTGCCAGCAGCTTCCGTGGAGAGGGGCAGTATTTT.

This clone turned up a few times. The CDR3 loop is CASSFGGSGQGVRSNQPQHF. The CDR3 DNA reads TGTGCCAGCAGTTTTGGGGGCTCGGGACAGGGGGTCCGGAGCAATCAGCCCCAGCATTTT. The V call is TRBV28, the J call TRBJ1-5; 11 nucleotides agree with TRBD1. The CDR3 contains 20 residues. Looked up from germline, CDR1 is MDHEN and CDR2 is SYDVKM. J was trimmed by 1 base and V by 3 bases; bases with no gene match: 14.